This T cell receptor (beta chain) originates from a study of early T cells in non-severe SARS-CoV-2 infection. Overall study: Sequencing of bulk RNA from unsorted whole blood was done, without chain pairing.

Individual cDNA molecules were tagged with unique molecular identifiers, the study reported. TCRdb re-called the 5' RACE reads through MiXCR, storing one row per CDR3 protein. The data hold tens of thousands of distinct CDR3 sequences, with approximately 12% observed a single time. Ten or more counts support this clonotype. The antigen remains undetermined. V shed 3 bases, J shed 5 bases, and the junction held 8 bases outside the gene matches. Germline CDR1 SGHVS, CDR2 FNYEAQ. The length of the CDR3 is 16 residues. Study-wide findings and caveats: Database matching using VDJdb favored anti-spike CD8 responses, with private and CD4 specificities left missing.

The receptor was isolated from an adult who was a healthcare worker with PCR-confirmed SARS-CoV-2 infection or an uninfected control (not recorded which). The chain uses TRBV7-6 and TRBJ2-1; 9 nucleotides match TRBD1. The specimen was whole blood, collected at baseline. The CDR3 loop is CASSFTRQGGDNEQFF. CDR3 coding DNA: TGTGCCAGCAGCTTCACAAGACAGGGGGGGGACAATGAGCAGTTCTTC.